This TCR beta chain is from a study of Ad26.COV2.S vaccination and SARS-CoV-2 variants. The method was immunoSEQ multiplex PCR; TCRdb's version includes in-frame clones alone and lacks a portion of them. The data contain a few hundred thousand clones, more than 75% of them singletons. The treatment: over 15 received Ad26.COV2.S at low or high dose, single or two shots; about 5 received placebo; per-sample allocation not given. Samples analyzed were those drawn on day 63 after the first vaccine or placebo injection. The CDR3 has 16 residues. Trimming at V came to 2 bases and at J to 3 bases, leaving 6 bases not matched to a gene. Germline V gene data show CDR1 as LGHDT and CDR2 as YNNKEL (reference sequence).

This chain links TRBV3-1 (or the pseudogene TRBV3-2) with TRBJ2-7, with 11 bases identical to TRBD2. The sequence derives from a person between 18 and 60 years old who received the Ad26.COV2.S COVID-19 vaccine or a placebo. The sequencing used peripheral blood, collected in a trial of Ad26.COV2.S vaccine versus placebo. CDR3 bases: TGTGCCAGCAGCCAACATACAACTAGCGGGAGCTACGAGCAGTACTTC. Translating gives CASSQHTTSGSYEQYF.